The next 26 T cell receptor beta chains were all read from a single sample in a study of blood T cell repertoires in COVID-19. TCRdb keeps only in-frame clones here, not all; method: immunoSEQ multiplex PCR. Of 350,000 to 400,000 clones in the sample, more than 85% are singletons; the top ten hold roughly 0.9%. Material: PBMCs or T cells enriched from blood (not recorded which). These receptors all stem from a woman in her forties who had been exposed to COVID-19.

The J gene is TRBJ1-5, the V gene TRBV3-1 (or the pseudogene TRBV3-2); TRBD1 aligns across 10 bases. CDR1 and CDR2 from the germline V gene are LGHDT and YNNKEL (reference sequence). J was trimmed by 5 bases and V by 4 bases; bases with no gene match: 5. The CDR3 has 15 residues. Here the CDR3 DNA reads TGTGCCAGCAGCCCAAACGGACAGGGGGATCAGCCCCAGCATTTT. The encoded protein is CASSPNGQGDQPQHF.

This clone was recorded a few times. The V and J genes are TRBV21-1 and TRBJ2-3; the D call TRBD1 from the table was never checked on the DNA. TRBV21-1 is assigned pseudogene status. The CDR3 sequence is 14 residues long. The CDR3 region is CASSAQGLCDTQYF. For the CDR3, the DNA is TGTGCCAGCAGCGCTCAGGGGCTATGCGATACGCAGTATTTT.

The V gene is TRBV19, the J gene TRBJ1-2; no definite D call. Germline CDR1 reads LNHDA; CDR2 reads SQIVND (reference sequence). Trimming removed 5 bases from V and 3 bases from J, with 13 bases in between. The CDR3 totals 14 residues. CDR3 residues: CASSLPGGDYGYTF. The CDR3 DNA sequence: TGTGCCAGTAGTCTACCCGGCGGTGACTATGGCTACACCTTC.

The DNA of the CDR3 is TGTGCCAGCAGCGTAGCTAGCGGGAGGGCCACCGGGGAGCTGTTTTTT. Translating it yields CASSVASGRATGELFF. The genes are TRBV9 and TRBJ2-2, with 12 bases fitting TRBD2. This CDR3 is built from 16 residues. The J segment lost 4 bases and the V segment lost 0 bases, leaving 1 base of the junction unmatched. Germline V gene sequence: CDR1 SGDLS, CDR2 YYNGEE. The full variable domain, completed using reference TRBV9 and TRBJ2-2, is DSGVTQTPKHLITATGQRVTLRCSPRSGDLSVYWYQQSLDQGLQFLIQYYNGEERAKGNILERFSAQQFPDLHSELNLSSLELGDSALYFCASSVASGRATGELFFGEGSRLTVL.

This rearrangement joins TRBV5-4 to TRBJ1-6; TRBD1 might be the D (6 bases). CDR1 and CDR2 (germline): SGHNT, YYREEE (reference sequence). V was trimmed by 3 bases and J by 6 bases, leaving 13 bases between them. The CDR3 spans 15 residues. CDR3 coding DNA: TGTGCCAGCAGCTCGAAGGGGGGGTCTAATTCACCCCTCCACTTT. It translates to CASSSKGGSNSPLHF. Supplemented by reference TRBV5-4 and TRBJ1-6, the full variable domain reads ETGVTQSPTHLIKTRGQQVTLRCSSQSGHNTVSWYQQALGQGPQFIFQYYREEENGRGNFPPRFSGLQFPNYSSELNVNALELDDSALYLCASSSKGGSNSPLHFGNGTRLTVT.

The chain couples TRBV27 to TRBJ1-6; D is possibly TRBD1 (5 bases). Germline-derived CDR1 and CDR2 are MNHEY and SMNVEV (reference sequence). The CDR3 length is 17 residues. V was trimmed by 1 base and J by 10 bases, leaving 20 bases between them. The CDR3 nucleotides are TGTGCCAGCAGTTTATTAGGGGTTCCCTCGGGGGAATCACCCCTCCACTTT. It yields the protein CASSLLGVPSGESPLHF.

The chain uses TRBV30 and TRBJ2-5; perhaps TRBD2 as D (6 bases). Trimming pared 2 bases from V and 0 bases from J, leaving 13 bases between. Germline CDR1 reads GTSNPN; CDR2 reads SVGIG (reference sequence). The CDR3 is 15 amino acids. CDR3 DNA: TGTGCCTGGAGTTCTAAGCGGGTATACCAAGAGACCCAGTACTTC. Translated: CAWSSKRVYQETQYF.

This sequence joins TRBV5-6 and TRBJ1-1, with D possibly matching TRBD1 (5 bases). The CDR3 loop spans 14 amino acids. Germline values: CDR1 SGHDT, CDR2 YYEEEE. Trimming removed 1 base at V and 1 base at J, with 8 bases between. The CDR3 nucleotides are TGTGCCAGCAGCTTGCTGGGGCCGAACACTGAAGCTTTCTTT. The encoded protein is CASSLLGPNTEAFF. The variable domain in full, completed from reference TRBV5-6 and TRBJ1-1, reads DAGVTQSPTHLIKTRGQQVTLRCSPKSGHDTVSWYQQALGQGPQFIFQYYEEEERQRGNFPDRFSGHQFPNYSSELNVNALLLGDSALYLCASSLLGPNTEAFFGQGTRLTVV.

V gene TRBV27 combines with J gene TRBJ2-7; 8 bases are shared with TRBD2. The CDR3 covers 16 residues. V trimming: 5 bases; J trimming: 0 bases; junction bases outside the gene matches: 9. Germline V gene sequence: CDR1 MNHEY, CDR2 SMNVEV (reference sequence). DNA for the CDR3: TGTGCCAGCAGTCGAGGACTAGCCGCCTCCTCCTACGAGCAGTACTTC. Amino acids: CASSRGLAASSYEQYF.

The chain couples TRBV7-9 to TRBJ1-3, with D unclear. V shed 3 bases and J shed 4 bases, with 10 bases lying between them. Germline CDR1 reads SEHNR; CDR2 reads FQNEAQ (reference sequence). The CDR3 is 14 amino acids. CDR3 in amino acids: CASSLDLTGNTIYF. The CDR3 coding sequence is TGTGCCAGCAGCTTGGACTTAACCGGAAACACCATATATTTT. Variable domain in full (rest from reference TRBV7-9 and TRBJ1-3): DTGVSQNPRHKITKRGQNVTFRCDPISEHNRLYWYRQTLGQGPEFLTYFQNEAQLEKSRLLSDRFSAERPKGSFSTLEIQRTEQGDSAMYLCASSLDLTGNTIYFGEGSWLTVV.

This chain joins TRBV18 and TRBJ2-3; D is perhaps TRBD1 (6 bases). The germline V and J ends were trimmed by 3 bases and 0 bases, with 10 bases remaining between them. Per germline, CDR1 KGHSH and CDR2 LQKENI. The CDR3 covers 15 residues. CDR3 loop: CASSPGTLSTDTQYF. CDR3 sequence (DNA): TGTGCCAGCTCACCTGGGACACTTAGCACAGATACGCAGTATTTT.

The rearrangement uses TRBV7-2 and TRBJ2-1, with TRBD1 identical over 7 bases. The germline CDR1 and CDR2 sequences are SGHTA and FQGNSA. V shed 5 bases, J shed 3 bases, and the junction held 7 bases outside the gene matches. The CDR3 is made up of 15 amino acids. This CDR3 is CASSPRDSIYNEQFF. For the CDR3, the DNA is TGTGCCAGCAGCCCCCGGGACAGCATCTACAATGAGCAGTTCTTC.

This chain's CDR3 is CASSLDRDRAHEQYF. CDR3 bases: TGTGCCAGCAGCTTAGATCGGGACAGGGCACACGAGCAGTACTTC. The chain carries TRBV11-2 and TRBJ2-7; 9 nucleotides match TRBD1. The CDR3 is 15 residues long. CDR1 and CDR2 (germline): SGHAT, FQNNGV. V trimming: 0 bases; J trimming: 5 bases; junction bases outside the gene matches: 5.

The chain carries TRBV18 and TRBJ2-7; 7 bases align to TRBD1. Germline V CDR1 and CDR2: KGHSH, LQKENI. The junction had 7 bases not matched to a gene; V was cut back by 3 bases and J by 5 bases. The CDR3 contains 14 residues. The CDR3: CASSPDRVVHEQYF. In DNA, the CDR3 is TGTGCCAGCTCACCCGACAGGGTAGTCCACGAGCAGTACTTC. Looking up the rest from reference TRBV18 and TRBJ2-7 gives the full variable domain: NAGVMQNPRHLVRRRGQEARLRCSPMKGHSHVYWYRQLPEEGLKFMVYLQKENIIDESGMPKERFSAEFPKEGPSILRIQQVVRGDSAAYFCASSPDRVVHEQYFGPGTRLTVT.

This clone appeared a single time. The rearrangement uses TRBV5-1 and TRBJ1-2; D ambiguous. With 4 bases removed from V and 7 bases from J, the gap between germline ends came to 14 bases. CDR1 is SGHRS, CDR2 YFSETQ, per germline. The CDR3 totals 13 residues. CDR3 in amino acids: CASSAGREFGYTF. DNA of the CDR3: TGCGCCAGCAGCGCTGGGAGGGAGTTTGGCTACACCTTC. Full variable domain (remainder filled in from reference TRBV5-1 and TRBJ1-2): KAGVTQTPRYLIKTRGQQVTLSCSPISGHRSVSWYQQTPGQGLQFLFEYFSETQRNKGNFPGRFSGRQFSNSRSEMNVSTLELGDSALYLCASSAGREFGYTFGSGTRLTVV.

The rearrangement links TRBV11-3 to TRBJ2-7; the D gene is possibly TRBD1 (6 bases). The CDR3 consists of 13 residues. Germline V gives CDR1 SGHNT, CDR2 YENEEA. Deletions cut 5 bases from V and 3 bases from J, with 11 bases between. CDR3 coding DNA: TGTGCCAGCAGCGGCAGGACAGACTACGAGCAGTACTTC. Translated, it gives CASSGRTDYEQYF.

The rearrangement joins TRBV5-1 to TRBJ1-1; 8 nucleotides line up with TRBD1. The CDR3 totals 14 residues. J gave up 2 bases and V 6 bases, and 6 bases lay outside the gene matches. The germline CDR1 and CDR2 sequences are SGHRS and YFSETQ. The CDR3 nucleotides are TGCGCCAGCACCCGGGGACAGGTTAACACTGAAGCTTTCTTT. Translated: CASTRGQVNTEAFF.

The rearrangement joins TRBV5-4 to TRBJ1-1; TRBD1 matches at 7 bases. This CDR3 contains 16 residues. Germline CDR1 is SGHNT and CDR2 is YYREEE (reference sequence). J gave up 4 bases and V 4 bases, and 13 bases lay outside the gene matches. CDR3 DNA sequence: TGTGCCAGCAGCGGGATACGGACAGGAACTTCCACTGAAGCTTTCTTT. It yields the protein CASSGIRTGTSTEAFF.

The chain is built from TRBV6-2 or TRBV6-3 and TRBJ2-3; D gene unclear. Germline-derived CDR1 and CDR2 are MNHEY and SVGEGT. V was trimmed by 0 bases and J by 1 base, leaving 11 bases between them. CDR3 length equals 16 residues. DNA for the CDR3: TGTGCCAGCAGTTACTCGGCGGTTGGAGGCACAGATACGCAGTATTTT. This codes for CASSYSAVGGTDTQYF.

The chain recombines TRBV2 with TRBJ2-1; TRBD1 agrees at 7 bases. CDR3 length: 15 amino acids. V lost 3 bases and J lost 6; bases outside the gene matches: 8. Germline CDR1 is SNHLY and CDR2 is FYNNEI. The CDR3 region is CASSDYRGVGNEQFF. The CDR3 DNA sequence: TGTGCCAGCAGTGATTACAGGGGAGTTGGCAATGAGCAGTTCTTC.

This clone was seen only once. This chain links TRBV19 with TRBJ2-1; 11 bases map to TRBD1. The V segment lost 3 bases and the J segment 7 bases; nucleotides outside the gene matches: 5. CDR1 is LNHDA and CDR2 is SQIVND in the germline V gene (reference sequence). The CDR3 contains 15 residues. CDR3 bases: TGTGCCAGTAGTATCGGACAGGGGGCAGGGAATGAGCAGTTCTTC. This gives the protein CASSIGQGAGNEQFF.

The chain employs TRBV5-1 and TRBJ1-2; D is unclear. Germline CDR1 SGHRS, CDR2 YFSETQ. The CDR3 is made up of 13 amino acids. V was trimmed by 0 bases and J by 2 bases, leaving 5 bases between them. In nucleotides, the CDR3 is TGCGCCAGCAGCTTGGAACGGAACTATGGCTACACCTTC. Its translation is CASSLERNYGYTF.

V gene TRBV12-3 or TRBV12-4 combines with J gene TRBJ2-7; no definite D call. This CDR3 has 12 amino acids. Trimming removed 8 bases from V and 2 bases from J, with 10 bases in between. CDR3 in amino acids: CASASWTYEQYF. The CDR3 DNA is TGTGCCAGCGCTAGTTGGACCTACGAGCAGTACTTC.

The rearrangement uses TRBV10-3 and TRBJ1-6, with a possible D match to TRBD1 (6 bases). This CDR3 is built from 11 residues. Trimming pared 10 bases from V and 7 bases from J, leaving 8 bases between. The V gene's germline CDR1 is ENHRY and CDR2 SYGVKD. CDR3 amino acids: CATGENSPLHF. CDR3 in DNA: TGTGCCACAGGGGAAAATTCACCCCTCCACTTT.

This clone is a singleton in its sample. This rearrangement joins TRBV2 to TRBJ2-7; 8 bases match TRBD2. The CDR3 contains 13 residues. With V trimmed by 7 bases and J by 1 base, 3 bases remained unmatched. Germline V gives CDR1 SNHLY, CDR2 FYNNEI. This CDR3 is CASIRGGSYEQYF. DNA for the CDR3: TGTGCCAGCATCCGCGGGGGGTCCTACGAGCAGTACTTC.

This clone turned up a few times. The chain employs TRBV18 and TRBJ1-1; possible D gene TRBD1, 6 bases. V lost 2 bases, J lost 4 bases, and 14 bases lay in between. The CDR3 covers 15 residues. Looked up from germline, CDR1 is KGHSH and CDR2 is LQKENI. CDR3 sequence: CASSPEQGKGTEAFF. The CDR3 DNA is TGTGCCAGCTCACCAGAGCAGGGGAAAGGCACTGAAGCTTTCTTT.